The 32 T cell receptor beta chains below all came from one sample that was sequenced in a study of control samples from healthy donors and cancer patients. The data were produced by immunoSEQ multiplex PCR, yet TCRdb's version contains in-frame clones alone and is incomplete. The sample consists of approximately 170,000 clones, 80% to 90% of them appearing once. Specimen: blood. These receptors were taken from a woman aged 25 to 45 in good health.

The chain employs TRBV9 and TRBJ1-4; 7 bases align to TRBD1. The CDR3 is 14 residues long. In germline, CDR1 is SGDLS, CDR2 YYNGEE. Trimming took 0 bases from V and 5 from J; bases not matched to a gene: 1. The CDR3 here is CASSVAGQNEKLFF. The DNA of the CDR3 is TGTGCCAGCAGCGTAGCGGGACAGAATGAAAAACTGTTTTTT.

The chain employs TRBV28 and TRBJ1-5; 9 positions match TRBD1. From germline, CDR1 is MDHEN and CDR2 SYDVKM. The length of the CDR3 is 14 residues. The V gene end was trimmed by 3 bases and the J gene end by 9 bases; junction bases not matched to a gene: 6. The CDR3 coding sequence is TGTGCCAGCAGTTTCAGGGACAGGGTTCGGCCCCAGCATTTT. Translating gives CASSFRDRVRPQHF.

This clone was detected only a few times. In the same sample, other DNA sequences code for this CDR3. The chain is built from TRBV6-6 and TRBJ1-1, with unresolved D. Looked up from germline, CDR1 is MNHNY and CDR2 is SVGAGI (reference sequence). Trimming pared 6 bases from V and 2 bases from J, leaving 4 bases between. The CDR3 sequence is 11 residues long. CDR3 region: CASRTNTEAFF. The CDR3 nucleotides read TGTGCCAGCAGGACCAACACTGAAGCTTTCTTT.

V is TRBV5-5 and J is TRBJ2-3; D is uncertain. Germline lookup yields CDR1 SGHKS and CDR2 YYEKEE (reference sequence). The V end was cut by 3 bases, the J end by 6 bases, with 23 bases between. The CDR3 totals 17 residues. CDR3 bases: TGTGCCAGCAGCTGGCGTCGTGGTGCCGAACCGAGGGATACGCAGTATTTT. The encoded protein is CASSWRRGAEPRDTQYF.

This chain uses TRBV10-3 with TRBJ2-1, with D possibly called TRBD1 or TRBD2 (5 bases each). The V gene lost 4 bases and the J gene lost 5 bases, with 6 bases spanning the gap. Germline V lookup: CDR1 ENHRY, CDR2 SYGVKD. The CDR3 spans 12 residues. This CDR3 is CAISGDHNEQFF. CDR3 DNA: TGTGCCATCAGTGGGGACCACAATGAGCAGTTCTTC.

This chain uses TRBV5-6 with TRBJ2-1; 10 bases line up with TRBD1. The germline V gene encodes CDR1 SGHDT and CDR2 YYEEEE. The V segment lost 2 bases and the J segment 2 bases; nucleotides outside the gene matches: 1. This CDR3 is built from 15 residues. CDR3 in amino acids: CASSFGQGAYNEQFF. CDR3 nucleotide sequence: TGTGCCAGCAGCTTCGGACAGGGGGCCTACAATGAGCAGTTCTTC.

The chain recombines TRBV4-1 with TRBJ2-7; 7 bases are a match to TRBD2. With V trimmed by 1 base and J by 4 bases, 4 bases remained unmatched. The CDR3 has 14 amino acids. Per germline, CDR1 MGHRA and CDR2 YSYEKL. This CDR3 is CASSQGTSTYEQYF. In DNA, the CDR3 is TGCGCCAGCAGCCAAGGGACTAGTACATACGAGCAGTACTTC.

CDR3 DNA sequence: TGTGCCAGCAGCCAAGATAGAGGCAATGAGCAGTTCTTC. It codes for CASSQDRGNEQFF. The chain is built from TRBV14 and TRBJ2-1; D is ambiguous. Germline CDR1 is SGHDN and CDR2 is FVKESK. V was pared by 0 bases and J by 6 bases, with 6 bases between. CDR3 length: 13 residues.

V and J are TRBV29-1 and TRBJ2-7; 7 positions match TRBD2. Germline lookup yields CDR1 SQVTM and CDR2 ANQGSEA. V lost 6 bases, J lost 2 bases, and 7 bases stayed unmatched. This CDR3 comprises 13 residues. The CDR3 sequence is CSVSRGVTYEQYF. The CDR3 DNA is TGCAGCGTGAGTCGGGGGGTCACCTACGAGCAGTACTTC.

The chain carries TRBV2 and TRBJ2-1; 10 positions match TRBD2. The V gene end was trimmed by 5 bases and the J gene end by 5 bases; junction bases not matched to a gene: 3. The CDR3 has 14 residues. Germline V gene sequence: CDR1 SNHLY, CDR2 FYNNEI. This CDR3 reads CASSFLAGDNEQFF. The CDR3 DNA reads TGTGCCAGCAGTTTTCTAGCGGGGGACAATGAGCAGTTCTTC.

As DNA, the CDR3 is TGTGCCAGCAGTGACACCGGGGGGTTCGACACTGAAGCTTTCTTT. Its translation is CASSDTGGFDTEAFF. V and J are TRBV6-1 and TRBJ1-1, with a weak D call TRBD1 (5 bases). Between the trimmed V and J ends, which lost 3 bases and 3 bases, there was a span of 14 bases. This CDR3 comprises 15 residues. Per germline, CDR1 MNHNS and CDR2 SASEGT.

The chain recombines TRBV21-1 with TRBJ2-3; the table's D gene call, TRBD2, was not cross checked with the DNA. TRBV21-1 constitutes a pseudogene. The CDR3 extends over 14 amino acids. This CDR3 is CASSKALRTDTQYF. CDR3 nucleotides: TGTGCCAGCAGCAAAGCGCTGAGGACAGATACGCAGTATTTT.

The rearrangement joins TRBV24-1 to TRBJ1-2, with TRBD1 matching over 9 bases. The CDR3 is made up of 14 amino acids. The V gene end was trimmed by 4 bases and the J gene end by 4 bases; junction bases not matched to a gene: 3. The V gene's germline CDR1 is KGHDR and CDR2 SFDVKD. The CDR3 protein is CATSDPDRGYGYTF. The CDR3 DNA is TGTGCCACCAGTGACCCGGACAGGGGCTATGGCTACACCTTC.

This chain joins TRBV27 and TRBJ2-7; TRBD2 aligns across 7 bases. J gave up 3 bases and V 6 bases, and 11 bases lay outside the gene matches. There are 15 residues in the CDR3. Germline CDR1 and CDR2: MNHEY and SMNVEV (reference sequence). CDR3 sequence reads: CASRSKRTRNYEQYF. CDR3 sequence (DNA): TGTGCCAGCAGATCCAAACGGACTAGGAACTACGAGCAGTACTTC.

The chain couples TRBV5-1 to TRBJ1-2; 7 bases line up with TRBD1. The CDR3 has 17 residues. Trimming took 5 bases from V and 2 from J; bases not matched to a gene: 15. In germline, CDR1 is SGHRS, CDR2 YFSETQ. The CDR3, as DNA: TGCGCCAGCAGGCGGCAGACAGGGCAATCTCGAAACTATGGCTACACCTTC. Residues: CASRRQTGQSRNYGYTF.

The chain is built from TRBV2 and TRBJ2-2, with TRBD1 matching 8 bases. The junction had 4 bases not matched to a gene; V was cut back by 4 bases and J by 6 bases. Germline V gene sequence: CDR1 SNHLY, CDR2 FYNNEI. This CDR3 has 14 amino acids. The chain's CDR3 is CASSVDRGAGELFF. In DNA form, the CDR3 reads TGTGCCAGCAGTGTTGACAGGGGAGCCGGGGAGCTGTTTTTT.

The V call is TRBV30, the J call TRBJ1-6, with D perhaps TRBD1 (5 bases). The CDR3 length is 13 residues. Germline V gene sequence: CDR1 GTSNPN, CDR2 SVGIG (reference sequence). V was cut by 5 bases and J by 3 bases, with 8 bases left in between. CDR3 sequence (DNA): TGTGCCTGGCTGACAGTCTATAATTCACCCCTCCACTTT. Protein: CAWLTVYNSPLHF. The full variable domain, completed using reference TRBV30 and TRBJ1-6, is SQTIHQWPATLVQPVGSPLSLECTVEGTSNPNLYWYRQAAGRGLQLLFYSVGIGQISSEVPQNLSASRPQDRQFILSSKKLLLSDSGFYLCAWLTVYNSPLHFGNGTRLTVT.

The chain links TRBV6-5 to TRBJ1-4; D gene unclear. CDR3 size: 12 residues. CDR1 and CDR2 (germline): MNHEY, SVGAGI. Trimming left V 8 bases short and J 4 bases short, with 8 bases between. CDR3 protein: CASRGYNEKLFF. The CDR3 coding sequence is TGTGCCAGCCGGGGATATAATGAAAAACTGTTTTTT.

The chain uses TRBV5-1 and TRBJ2-5, with 7 nucleotides matching TRBD2. V trimming: 5 bases; J trimming: 5 bases; junction bases outside the gene matches: 12. CDR3 length: 15 amino acids. CDR1 SGHRS and CDR2 YFSETQ come from the germline V gene. The DNA for the CDR3 is TGCGCCAGCAGTCCTACTAGCGCCCTGGCGGAGACCCAGTACTTC. Encoded protein: CASSPTSALAETQYF. The full variable domain, with the rest looked up from reference TRBV5-1 and TRBJ2-5, is KAGVTQTPRYLIKTRGQQVTLSCSPISGHRSVSWYQQTPGQGLQFLFEYFSETQRNKGNFPGRFSGRQFSNSRSEMNVSTLELGDSALYLCASSPTSALAETQYFGPGTRLLVL.

This clone is a singleton in its sample. This sequence joins TRBV19 and TRBJ2-3; D remains ambiguous. Trimming took off 2 bases at V and 2 bases at J, with 8 bases between the two ends. This CDR3 comprises 14 residues. Per the germline V gene, CDR1 is LNHDA and CDR2 is SQIVND (reference sequence). For the CDR3, the DNA is TGTGCCAGTAGTATAAACTCCATCACAGATACGCAGTATTTT. Translating gives CASSINSITDTQYF.

The chain combines TRBV2 with TRBJ2-5, with TRBD1 matching 7 bases. With 10 bases clipped from V and 0 bases from J, the junction kept 2 bases outside the gene matches. Germline values: CDR1 SNHLY, CDR2 FYNNEI. The CDR3 runs to 12 residues. CDR3 sequence reads: CAIQGYQETQYF. In DNA, the CDR3 is TGTGCCATACAGGGGTACCAAGAGACCCAGTACTTC.

Only one count was recorded for this clone. The chain combines TRBV19 with TRBJ2-3, with 11 bases identical to TRBD2. The germline CDR1 and CDR2 sequences are LNHDA and SQIVND (reference sequence). The CDR3 is made up of 16 amino acids. V was clipped by 6 bases and J by 2 bases; unmatched bases: 7. The CDR3 nucleotides are TGTGCCAGTAGCATCGGACTAGCGGGTTACACAGATACGCAGTATTTT. Translating gives CASSIGLAGYTDTQYF.

This rearrangement joins TRBV4-1 to TRBJ1-2; 7 bases map to TRBD1. Germline trimming cut 4 bases from V and 9 bases from J; bases unmatched to any gene: 20. Germline assignment: CDR1 MGHRA and CDR2 YSYEKL. The CDR3 runs 17 residues. The DNA of the CDR3 is TGCGCCAGCAGCCGCGCCCAAGGGGAGACAGGGCCACCTCGCTACACCTTC. Translated: CASSRAQGETGPPRYTF.

The chain recombines TRBV4-1 with TRBJ2-1; D remains unclear. Germline V gives CDR1 MGHRA, CDR2 YSYEKL. CDR3 length: 13 residues. Trimming took 1 base from V and 8 from J, leaving 9 bases between them. CDR3 nucleotides: TGCGCCAGCAGCCAAGTTTTGCTAGATGAGCAGTTCTTC. It is translated as CASSQVLLDEQFF.

V usage is TRBV30 and J usage is TRBJ2-3; tentative D call: TRBD2 (6 bases). The germline CDR1 and CDR2 sequences are GTSNPN and SVGIG (reference sequence). V was pared by 3 bases and J by 3 bases, with 16 bases between. The CDR3 loop spans 15 amino acids. The CDR3 region is CAWRHKGGVTDTQYF. CDR3 bases: TGTGCCTGGAGACACAAGGGAGGAGTGACAGATACGCAGTATTTT.

This clone occurred a few times. The CDR3, as DNA: TGTGCCAGCAGCTGGGGACAGGTGAACACTGAAGCTTTCTTT. This translates into CASSWGQVNTEAFF. The chain carries TRBV7-2 and TRBJ1-1; TRBD1 agrees at 8 bases. V dropped 4 bases and J dropped 0; count of bases not matched to a gene: 1. The V gene's germline CDR1 is SGHTA and CDR2 FQGNSA. The CDR3 runs 14 residues.

Only one count was recorded for this clone. V usage is TRBV19 and J usage is TRBJ2-7, with 8 bases identical to TRBD1. Per the germline V gene, CDR1 is LNHDA and CDR2 is SQIVND (reference sequence). V lost 6 bases, J lost 5 bases, and 12 bases stayed unmatched. This CDR3 is built from 15 residues. The CDR3 sequence: CASRSHRDRTDEQYF. The DNA of the CDR3 is TGTGCCAGTAGGTCCCACCGGGACAGGACCGACGAGCAGTACTTC.

This rearrangement joins TRBV9 to TRBJ2-3; no clear D. Germline CDR1 SGDLS, CDR2 YYNGEE. This CDR3 spans 13 amino acids. V was cut by 4 bases and J by 0 bases, with 6 bases left in between. In DNA, the CDR3 is TGTGCCAGCAGCCCCTCCAGCACAGATACGCAGTATTTT. Amino acid sequence: CASSPSSTDTQYF.

V and J are TRBV6-6 and TRBJ2-5; D assignment may be TRBD1 or TRBD2 (5 bases each). V was pared by 2 bases and J by 2 bases, with 9 bases between. The CDR3 length is 14 residues. Germline V gene sequence: CDR1 MNHNY, CDR2 SVGAGI (reference sequence). The CDR3 reads CASSYGTAQETQYF. CDR3 DNA: TGTGCCAGCAGTTACGGGACGGCTCAAGAGACCCAGTACTTC.

This chain links TRBV19 with TRBJ1-2, with TRBD1 as a possible D gene (5 bases). Trimming pared 0 bases from V and 3 bases from J, leaving 17 bases between. This CDR3 has 17 amino acids. Looked up from germline, CDR1 is LNHDA and CDR2 is SQIVND (reference sequence). This CDR3 is CASSIDLLGRVDYGYTF. The CDR3, as DNA: TGTGCCAGTAGTATAGATCTTCTAGGCAGGGTCGACTATGGCTACACCTTC.

V gene TRBV5-1 combines with J gene TRBJ2-7; TRBD1 matches at 7 bases. Germline V gene lookup returns CDR1 SGHRS and CDR2 YFSETQ. V was pared by 0 bases and J by 6 bases, with 6 bases of the junction left unmatched. The CDR3 runs to 14 residues. In DNA, the CDR3 is TGCGCCAGCAGCTTGGGACAGGGAAGCTCCGAGCAGTACTTC. Protein: CASSLGQGSSEQYF.

This rearrangement joins TRBV9 to TRBJ1-1; D is unclear. V was cut by 1 base and J by 3 bases, with 7 bases left in between. This CDR3 region has 13 residues. The germline gives CDR1 SGDLS, CDR2 YYNGEE. The CDR3 nucleotides read TGTGCCAGCAGCGTATATATGGACACTGAAGCTTTCTTT. It is translated as CASSVYMDTEAFF.